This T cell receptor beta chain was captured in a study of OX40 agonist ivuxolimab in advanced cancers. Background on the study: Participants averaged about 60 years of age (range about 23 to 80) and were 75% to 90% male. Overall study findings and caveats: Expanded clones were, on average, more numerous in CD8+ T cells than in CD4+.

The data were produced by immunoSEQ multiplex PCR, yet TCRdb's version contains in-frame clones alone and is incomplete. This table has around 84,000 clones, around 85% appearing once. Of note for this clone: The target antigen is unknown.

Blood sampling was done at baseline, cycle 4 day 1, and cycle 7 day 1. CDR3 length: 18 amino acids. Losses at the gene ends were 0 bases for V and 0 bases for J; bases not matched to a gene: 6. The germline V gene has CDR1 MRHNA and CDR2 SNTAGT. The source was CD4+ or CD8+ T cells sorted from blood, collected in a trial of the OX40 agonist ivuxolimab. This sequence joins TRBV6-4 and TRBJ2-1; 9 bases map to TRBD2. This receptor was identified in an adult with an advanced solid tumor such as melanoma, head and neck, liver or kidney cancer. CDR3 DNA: TGTGCCAGCAGTGACTCGTATAGCGGGGGTAGCTCCTACAATGAGCAGTTCTTC. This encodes CASSDSYSGGSSYNEQFF.